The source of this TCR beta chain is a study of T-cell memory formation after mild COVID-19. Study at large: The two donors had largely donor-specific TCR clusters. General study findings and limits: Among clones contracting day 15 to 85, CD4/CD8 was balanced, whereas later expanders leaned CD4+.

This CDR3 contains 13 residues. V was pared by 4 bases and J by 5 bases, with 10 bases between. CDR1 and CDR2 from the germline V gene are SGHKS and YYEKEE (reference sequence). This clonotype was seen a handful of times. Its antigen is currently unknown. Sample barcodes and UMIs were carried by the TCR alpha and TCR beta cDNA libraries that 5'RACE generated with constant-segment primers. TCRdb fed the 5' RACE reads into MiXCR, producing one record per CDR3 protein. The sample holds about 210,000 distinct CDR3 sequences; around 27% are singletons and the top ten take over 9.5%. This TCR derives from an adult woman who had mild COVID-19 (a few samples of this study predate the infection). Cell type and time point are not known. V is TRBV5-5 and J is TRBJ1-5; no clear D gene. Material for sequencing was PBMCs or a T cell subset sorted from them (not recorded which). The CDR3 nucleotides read TGTGCCAGCAGCGTGTACAGTGATCAGCCCCAGCATTTT. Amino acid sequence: CASSVYSDQPQHF.